This paragraph reports one T cell receptor (beta chain). Its antigen is currently unknown. Additional DNA sequences in this sample encode the identical CDR3. The data belong to a study of beta chain features in type 1 diabetes. Findings and limits, study-wide: Shorter TCRB CDR3s, moderately but significantly so, were found in Type 1 diabetes patients in all four CD4+ subsets.

Germline CDR1 is SEHNR and CDR2 is FQNEAQ (reference sequence). V shed 1 base and J shed 8 bases, with 5 bases lying between them. This CDR3 comprises 11 residues. Sequenced material consisted of expressed TCRB transcripts (all of the isolated RNA was reverse transcribed). Clones were read by immunoSEQ multiplex PCR, and TCRdb kept only the in-frame ones, dropping some. This sample has hundreds of thousands of clones, with more than 12% found just once. Sequencing used naive CD4+ T cells from blood. The source of this sequence is a man aged 18 to 30 with type 1 diabetes. The chain links TRBV7-9 to TRBJ1-2; D unclear. The CDR3 bases are TGTGCCAGCAGCTTAGTCGGGGGCTACACCTTC. As protein: CASSLVGGYTF.